This T cell receptor (beta chain) originates from a study of CD8 T cells in Susac syndrome. When the RNA was reverse transcribed, random hexamers were used with an input of about 0.5 to 1 ug. Amplification of TCR beta CDR3 by immunoSEQ multiplex PCR spanned 54 Vbeta and 13 Jbeta. TCRdb recomputed calls from the immunoSEQ multiplex PCR reads with MiXCR, one row per CDR3 protein. The sample lists some 150,000 distinct CDR3 sequences, roughly 94% occurring once. Germline V gene sequence: CDR1 MNHEY, CDR2 SMNVEV (reference sequence). V lost 5 bases to trimming and J lost 3 bases, with 8 bases between them. This CDR3 is 13 amino acids long. TCR beta was sequenced from blood CD8+ and CD4+ T cells.

This clonotype was obtained from a human donor with multiple sclerosis. J is TRBJ1-5 and V is TRBV27; D gene unclear. Source material: CD8+ T cells from PBMCs. CDR3 nucleotide sequence: TGTGCCAGCAGTCCGACCCTCAATCAGCCCCAGCATTTT. Translating gives CASSPTLNQPQHF.